Here is one T cell receptor (beta chain) with its context. Its antigen target is currently unknown. No much larger clonotype is one base removed from it; base qualities were not supplied. The data were obtained in a study of OX40 agonist ivuxolimab in advanced cancers. Turning to the overall study: Ivuxolimab was an agonistic, fully human IgG2 monoclonal antibody directed against OX40 (CD134), a costimulatory receptor. Partial responses occurred in three dose-escalation patients, of whom one had hepatocellular carcinoma and two had cutaneous melanoma. Intravenous ivuxolimab was administered to patients every 2 weeks at six dose levels: 0.01, 0.1, 0.3, 1.5, 3 and 10 mg/kg. In the dose-escalation cohort, 82.7% of patients were male, and the mean age was about 55 years, with a range of about 23 to 90. Peripheral TCRbeta sequencing was intended to test whether TCR sequence diversity was altered and clonal T-cell expansion was caused by ivuxolimab. Of the roughly 54 dose-escalation patients, hepatocellular carcinoma was present in around 20, melanoma in around 15, renal cell carcinoma in 9 and head and neck cancer in 9. Patients were allowed to have had prior anti-PD-1, anti-PD-L1 or anti-CTLA-4 therapy, and less than 45% of the dose-escalation patients had previously received checkpoint inhibitors. The paper covers the monotherapy dose-escalation part of the phase I ivuxolimab trial, which included N = 52 patients.

General findings and caveats noted by the study authors: In partial responders in the 0.1-3.0 mg/kg groups, normalized peripheral clonal expansion was found to be among the lowest, especially among CD8+ T cells. Low levels of normalized T-cell clonal expansion were also seen in some nonresponding patients. After ivuxolimab, more expanded clones were found on average in CD8+ T cells than in CD4+ T cells. Clonal expansion of both CD4+ and CD8+ blood T cells was observed from baseline to week 6 at doses 0.1 to 3.0 mg/kg. The antigen specificity of the peripheral T cells that underwent clonal expansion was not determined.

For sequencing of the TCRbeta CDR3 region, genomic DNA was extracted from the sorted cells. TCRbeta CDR3 regions were sequenced using the immunoSEQ Assay. Entries here come from immuneACCESS through TCRdb and include only in-frame sequences with V and J called. Some clones fail to appear in such tables; in the studies checked, an unresolved V gene covers under half of the shortfall, and the cause of the remainder is unknown. The sample has about 63,000 clones on record, approximately 90% of them singletons. 0.61% of the sample is held by the ten biggest clonotypes. The trial excluded patients who had a history of autoimmune disease or who were on systemic immunosuppression. Peripheral blood for TCR sequencing was collected from all dose cohorts at baseline, on cycle 4 day 1, and on cycle 7 day 1. Samples were obtained from an open-label, multicenter, first-in-human phase I dose-escalation trial of ivuxolimab. Adults with locally advanced or metastatic melanoma, renal cell, hepatocellular, or head and neck squamous cell carcinoma were enrolled in the trial. CD4+ and CD8+ T cells were sorted separately from peripheral blood before TCR sequencing.

This specimen consisted of CD4+ or CD8+ T cells sorted from blood, obtained in a trial of the OX40 agonist ivuxolimab. The source is an adult with an advanced solid tumor such as melanoma, head and neck, liver or kidney cancer.

The DNA is TGTGCCAGCAGTTTATTCTCGTACAATGAGCAGTTCTTC. This sequence encodes CASSLFSYNEQFF. This chain is built from TRBV27 and TRBJ2-1; too little of a D gene remains to name it. CDR3 length: 13 amino acids, cysteine to phenylalanine. Only the CDR3 DNA stays, 39 bases, in frame from base 1. Looking up the germline V gene (reference sequence) yields CDR1 MNHEY and CDR2 SMNVEV. Between the V and J ends, shortened by 1 base and 4 bases respectively, the junction contains 5 bases.